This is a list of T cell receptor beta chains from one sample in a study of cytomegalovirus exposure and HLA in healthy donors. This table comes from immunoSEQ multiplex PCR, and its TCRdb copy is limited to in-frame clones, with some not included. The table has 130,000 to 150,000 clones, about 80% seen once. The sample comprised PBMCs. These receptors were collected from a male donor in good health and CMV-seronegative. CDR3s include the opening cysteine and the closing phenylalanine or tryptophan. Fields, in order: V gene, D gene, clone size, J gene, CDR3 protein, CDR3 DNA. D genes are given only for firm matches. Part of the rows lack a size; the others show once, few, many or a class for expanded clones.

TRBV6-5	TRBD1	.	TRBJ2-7	CASSGTANYEQYF	TGTGCCTCCTCCGGGACAGCTAATTACGAGCAGTACTTC
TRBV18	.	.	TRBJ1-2	CASSPSRGGAGYTF	TGTGCCAGCTCACCCTCCAGGGGAGGGGCTGGCTACACCTTC
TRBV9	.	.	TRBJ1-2	CASSSGFYGYTF	TGTGCCAGCAGCTCAGGGTTCTATGGCTACACCTTC
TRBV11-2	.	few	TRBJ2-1	CASRYRVAEQFF	TGTGCCAGCAGATACAGGGTCGCTGAGCAGTTCTTC
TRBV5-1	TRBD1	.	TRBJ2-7	CASSPGTGGHEQYF	TGCGCCAGCAGCCCCGGGACAGGGGGCCACGAGCAGTACTTC
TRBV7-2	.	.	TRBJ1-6	CASSISGAGAFDSPLHF	TGTGCCAGCAGCATCAGCGGGGCGGGGGCTTTTGACTCACCCCTCCACTTT
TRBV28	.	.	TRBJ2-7	CASSLQGTHEQYF	TGTGCCAGCAGTTTGCAGGGGACCCACGAGCAGTACTTC
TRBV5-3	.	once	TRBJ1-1	CARSFCWETEAFF	TGTGCCAGAAGCTTTTGTTGGGAGACTGAAGCTTTCTTT
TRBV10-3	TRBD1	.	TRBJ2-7	CAISQGAGEQYF	TGTGCCATCAGCCAGGGGGCGGGTGAGCAGTACTTC
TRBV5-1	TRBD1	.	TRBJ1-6	CASSPGQGAWNNSPLHF	TGCGCCAGCAGCCCCGGACAGGGGGCATGGAATAATTCACCCCTCCACTTT
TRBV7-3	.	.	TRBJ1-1	CASRGQVNTEAFF	TGTGCCAGCCGCGGGCAGGTGAACACTGAAGCTTTCTTT
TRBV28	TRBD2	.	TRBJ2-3	CASSLFSGARDTQYF	TGTGCCAGCAGTTTATTTAGCGGGGCACGGGATACGCAGTATTTT
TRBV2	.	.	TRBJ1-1	CASSRETGPHPF	TGTGCCAGCTCAAGGGAGACAGGCCCACACCCCTTT
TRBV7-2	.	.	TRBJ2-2	CASSLGGSGELFF	TGTGCCAGCAGCTTAGGCGGTTCCGGGGAGCTGTTTTTT
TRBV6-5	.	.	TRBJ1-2	CASRGAGAGYTF	TGTGCCAGTAGAGGGGCGGGGGCTGGCTACACCTTC
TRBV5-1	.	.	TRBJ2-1	CASSLAGYDYNEQFF	TGCGCCAGCAGCTTAGCGGGCTACGACTACAATGAGCAGTTCTTC
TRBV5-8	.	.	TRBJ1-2	CASKREGGYTF	TGTGCCAGCAAACGGGAAGGCGGCTACACCTTC
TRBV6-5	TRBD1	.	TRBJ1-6	CASNKGGTGVAPLHF	TGTGCCAGCAACAAGGGGGGGACAGGGGTTGCCCCCCTCCACTTT
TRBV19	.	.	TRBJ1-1	CASRRRINTEAFF	TGTGCCAGTAGGAGGAGAATCAACACTGAAGCTTTCTTT
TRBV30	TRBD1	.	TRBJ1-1	CAWSLTGGNTEAFF	TGTGCCTGGAGCCTGACAGGGGGCAACACTGAAGCTTTCTTT
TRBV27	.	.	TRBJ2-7	CASSFGGYEQYF	TGTGCCAGCAGTTTTGGGGGCTACGAGCAGTACTTC
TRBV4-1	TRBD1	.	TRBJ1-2	CASSQTGTGFYGYTF	TGCGCCAGCAGCCAAACCGGGACAGGATTCTATGGCTACACCTTC
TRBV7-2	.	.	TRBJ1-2	CASSFRGGGGYTF	TGTGCCAGCAGCTTCCGGGGAGGTGGTGGCTACACCTTC
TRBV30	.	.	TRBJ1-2	CAWTLDSMDYGYTF	TGTGCCTGGACCCTGGACAGTATGGACTATGGCTACACCTTC
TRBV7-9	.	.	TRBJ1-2	CSSSNVQIIYGYTF	TGTTCCAGCAGCAATGTACAGATAATCTATGGCTACACCTTC
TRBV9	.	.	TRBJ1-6	CASSASTGENSPLHF	TGTGCCAGCAGCGCATCTACAGGTGAAAATTCACCCCTCCACTTT
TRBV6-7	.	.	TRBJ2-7	CASSYTSGKAYEQYF	TGTGCCAGCAGTTACACGAGCGGAAAGGCCTACGAGCAGTACTTC
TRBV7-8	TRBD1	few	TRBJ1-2	CASSLGPGTGAGGYTF	TGTGCCAGCAGCTTGGGACCGGGGACAGGGGCCGGCGGCTACACCTTC
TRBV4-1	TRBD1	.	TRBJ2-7	CASSNPGQRLEQYF	TGCGCCAGCAGCAACCCGGGACAGCGGCTCGAGCAGTACTTC
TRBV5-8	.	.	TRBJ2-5	CASSLEYRAETQYF	TGTGCCAGCAGCTTGGAGTACAGGGCGGAGACCCAGTACTTC
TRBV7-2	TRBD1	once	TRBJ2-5	CASSGQGSFRETQYF	TGTGCCAGCAGCGGACAGGGGTCGTTTAGAGAGACCCAGTACTTC
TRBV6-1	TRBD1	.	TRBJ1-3	CASSETWTGENTIYF	TGTGCCAGCAGTGAAACCTGGACAGGGGAAAACACCATATATTTT
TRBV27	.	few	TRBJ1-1	CASSLRPGRTEAFF	TGTGCCAGCAGTTTACGCCCGGGTAGGACTGAAGCTTTCTTT
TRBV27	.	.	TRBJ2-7	CASSSIIRGEYEQYF	TGTGCCAGCAGTTCGATCATTCGGGGAGAATACGAGCAGTACTTC
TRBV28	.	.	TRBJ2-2	CASSYLRENTGELFF	TGTGCCAGCAGTTATCTCAGGGAAAACACCGGGGAGCTGTTTTTT
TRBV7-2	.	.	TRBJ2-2	CASSLASLSNTGELFF	TGTGCCAGCAGCTTAGCGAGTTTGTCGAACACCGGGGAGCTGTTTTTT
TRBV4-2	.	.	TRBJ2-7	CASSQGRTATYEQYF	TGTGCCAGCAGCCAAGGGCGGACTGCTACCTACGAGCAGTACTTC
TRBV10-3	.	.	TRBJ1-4	CAIQGSTNEKLFF	TGTGCCATCCAGGGGTCAACTAATGAAAAACTGTTTTTT
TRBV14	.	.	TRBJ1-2	CASSQGQDYGYTF	TGTGCCAGCAGCCAAGGACAGGACTATGGCTACACCTTC
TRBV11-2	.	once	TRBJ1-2	CASSFALNYGYTF	TGTGCCAGCAGCTTCGCCCTAAACTATGGCTACACCTTC
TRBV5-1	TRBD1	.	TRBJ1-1	CASSLGYRGENTEAFF	TGCGCCAGCAGCTTGGGTTACAGGGGAGAGAACACTGAAGCTTTCTTT
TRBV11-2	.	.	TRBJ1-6	CASSLDAAVNSPLHF	TGTGCCAGCAGCTTAGACGCCGCAGTTAATTCACCCCTCCACTTT
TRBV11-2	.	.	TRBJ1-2	CASRTGGSYGYTF	TGTGCCAGCAGGACGGGGGGTAGCTATGGCTACACCTTC
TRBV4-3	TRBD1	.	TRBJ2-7	CASSQDPGTGNEQYF	TGCGCCAGCAGCCAAGATCCCGGGACAGGCAACGAGCAGTACTTC
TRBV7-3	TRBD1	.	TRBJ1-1	CASSLTGVTEAFF	TGTGCCAGCAGCCTAACAGGGGTCACTGAAGCTTTCTTT
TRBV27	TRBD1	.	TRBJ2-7	CASSYTGTGYEQYF	TGTGCCAGCAGTTATACCGGGACAGGCTACGAGCAGTACTTC
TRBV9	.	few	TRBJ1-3	CASSSDRSGNTIYF	TGTGCCAGCAGCTCAGACAGGTCTGGAAACACCATATATTTT
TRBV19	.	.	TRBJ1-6	CASSFEGHNSPLHF	TGTGCCAGTAGTTTCGAGGGCCATAATTCACCCCTCCACTTT
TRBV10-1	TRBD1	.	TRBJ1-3	CASSVGTGAGNTIYF	TGCGCCAGCAGCGTCGGGACAGGGGCTGGAAACACCATATATTTT
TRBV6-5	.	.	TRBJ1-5	CASRRYSNQPQHF	TGTGCCAGCAGGCGGTATAGCAATCAGCCCCAGCATTTT